The sample holds one count of the clone carrying this T cell receptor beta chain. Its target is unknown. The data were produced by immunoSEQ multiplex PCR, yet TCRdb's version contains in-frame clones alone and is incomplete. Of 90,000 to 120,000 clones listed, about 85% were seen once; the top ten hold around 4.7%. The data originate from a study of T cell responses to AZD1222 COVID-19 vaccine. The study, taken as a whole, reports: Scientists sampled the repertoires only once the peak T cell response had passed. There were vaccine-associated CD4 TCRs across spike, dominant at 160-218 and 743-854.

Germline V lookup: CDR1 MDHEN, CDR2 SYDVKM. This CDR3 is built from 15 residues. J was trimmed by 1 base and V by 1 base; bases with no gene match: 2. Specimen: peripheral blood, collected 28 days after the second AZD1222 dose. The chain employs TRBV28 and TRBJ2-3; TRBD1 matches 7 bases. The receptor was isolated from an adult who received the AZD1222 COVID-19 vaccine. DNA for the CDR3: TGTGCCAGCAGTTTATATAGGGGGCGCACAGATACGCAGTATTTT. As protein: CASSLYRGRTDTQYF.